This T cell receptor (beta chain) was sequenced for a study of T cells after yellow fever vaccination. There are 14 residues in the CDR3. Per the germline V gene, CDR1 is LGHNA and CDR2 is YSLEER. The ends lost 0 bases at V and 9 bases at J; junction bases unmatched: 5. TCRdb analysed the 5' RACE reads with MiXCR anew, one entry per CDR3 protein. Of 610,000 or so distinct CDR3 sequences in the sample, 12% were seen once. The specimen comprised PBMCs, sampled on the day of the yellow fever booster vaccination. The receptor comes from a man under 40 who received the YFV17D yellow fever vaccine. The chain combines TRBV4-3 with TRBJ2-3, with 8 positions matching TRBD2. CDR3 sequence reads: CASSQDRGGGTQYF. DNA of the CDR3: TGCGCCAGCAGCCAAGATCGGGGGGGAGGCACGCAGTATTTT.